Shown below are 5 T cell receptor beta chains from a single sample sequenced in a study of CD8+ T cells in alopecia areata listed by TCRdb under 2018. The sample's time point label, decoded: around 4 weeks on oral tofacitinib. In the paper's terms, the treatment or condition label means: oral pan-JAK inhibitor, 5-10 mg twice daily. Receptor amplification or capture employed the immunoSEQ multiplex PCR assay. RNA was extracted from all samples and reverse transcribed into cDNA as template for TCR sequencing. Entries here come from immuneACCESS through TCRdb and include only in-frame sequences with V and J called. Some clones fail to appear in such tables; in the studies checked, an unresolved V gene covers under half of the shortfall, and the cause of the remainder is unknown. This sample holds fewer than 250,000 clones; 64% were observed only once. 3.5% to 5% of the sample comes from the top ten.

The starting material was CD4+ T cells sorted from blood, obtained at week 4, from a patient treated with tofacitinib. The source is a human donor with alopecia areata.

The chain is built from TRBV6-5 and TRBJ2-3, with 8 nucleotides matching TRBD2. The V and J ends lost 0 bases and 1 base, in that order; junction bases with no gene match: 0. CDR3 length: 15 residues. Germline V gene data show CDR1 as MNHEY and CDR2 as SVGAGI. CDR3 sequence (DNA): TGTGCCAGCAGTTACTCCGGGGGGGGCACAGATACGCAGTATTTT. Its translation is CASSYSGGGTDTQYF.

This chain connects TRBV2 to TRBJ1-1, with D possibly matching TRBD1 (5 bases). Between the trimmed V and J ends, which lost 9 bases and 0 bases, there was a span of 11 bases. CDR1 is SNHLY, CDR2 FYNNEI, per germline. CDR3 length: 13 residues. The CDR3 protein is CARAREVNTEAFF. The CDR3 region has the DNA TGTGCCAGAGCCAGGGAGGTGAACACTGAAGCTTTCTTT.

V usage is TRBV2 and J usage is TRBJ2-2; 8 bases fit TRBD1. V lost 6 bases to trimming and J lost 3 bases; unmatched junction nucleotides: 3. Germline CDR1 and CDR2: SNHLY and FYNNEI. The CDR3 contains 14 residues. In DNA form, the CDR3 reads TGTGCCAGCAGAGAACAGGGGGACACCGGGGAGCTGTTTTTT. As protein: CASREQGDTGELFF.

This chain joins TRBV30 and TRBJ2-3, with 8 bases fitting TRBD1. The length of the CDR3 is 13 residues. The germline gives CDR1 GTSNPN, CDR2 SVGIG (reference sequence). The junction had 3 bases not matched to a gene; V was cut back by 3 bases and J by 4 bases. Written as DNA, the CDR3 is TGTGCCTGGAGGTGGACAGGGCCAGATACGCAGTATTTT. The encoded protein is CAWRWTGPDTQYF.

The chain couples TRBV5-1 to TRBJ2-5; unclear D gene. In germline, CDR1 is SGHRS, CDR2 YFSETQ. Trimming took 6 bases from V and 7 from J, leaving 19 bases between them. This CDR3 has 14 amino acids. CDR3 protein: CASTPEALPGTQYF. The CDR3 DNA sequence: TGCGCCAGCACCCCTGAGGCCCTCCCAGGGACCCAGTACTTC.